This TCR beta chain derives from a study of shared clonotypes between healthy human individuals. In the study overall: CD4 naive cells filled three plates per donor, CD4 memory three, CD8 naive two and CD8 memory one. Study-wide findings and caveats: Rarefaction revealed incomplete sorted-subset sequencing despite large depth.

Germline-derived CDR1 and CDR2 are ENHRY and SYGVKD. Trimming pared 4 bases from V and 2 bases from J, leaving 11 bases between. The CDR3 has 15 amino acids. On this clone itself: The antigen is not known.

Profiled with immunoSEQ multiplex PCR; TCRdb holds only in-frame clones, not every one. The sample includes 2 million to 2.5 million clones, about 92% of them seen just once. CD45RO-negative, CCR7-selected cells formed the naive CD8 fraction, which excluded terminally differentiated effector memory CD45RA+ cells. Sequenced input: naive CD8+ T cells from PBMCs. The rearrangement uses TRBV10-3 and TRBJ2-2, with TRBD1 as a possible D gene (6 bases). This clonotype was sampled from a man aged 18 to 30 in good health. Some clones in this sample may be carry-over from other donors' samples. CDR3 nucleotides: TGTGCCATCAGTGCCTGGACAGAAAACACCGGGGAGCTGTTTTTT. It codes for CAISAWTENTGELFF.